This T cell receptor beta chain was obtained from a study of OX40 agonist ivuxolimab in advanced cancers. Notes on the research overall: Ivuxolimab was a fully human IgG2 agonistic monoclonal antibody targeting the costimulatory receptor OX40 (CD134). The paper reports the monotherapy dose-escalation portion (N ≈ 52 patients) of the phase I ivuxolimab trial. In the dose-escalation cohort, about four fifths of patients were male, and the mean age was roughly 56 years with a range of about 20 to 79. Patients were allowed to have had prior anti-PD-1, anti-PD-L1 or anti-CTLA-4 therapy, and approximately 40% of the dose-escalation patients had previously received checkpoint inhibitors. Three dose-escalation patients achieved partial responses, one with hepatocellular carcinoma and two with cutaneous melanoma. Intravenous ivuxolimab was administered to patients every 2 weeks at six dose levels: 0.01, 0.1, 0.3, 1.5, 3 and 10 mg/kg. The purpose of peripheral TCRbeta sequencing was to test whether ivuxolimab changed TCR sequence diversity and led to clonal T-cell expansion. Among the 52 dose-escalation patients, 19 had hepatocellular carcinoma, around 15 melanoma, 9 renal cell carcinoma and 9 head and neck cancer. On the study overall, not on this receptor specifically: The antigen specificity of the clonally expanded peripheral T cells was not determined. Clonal expansion of both CD4+ and CD8+ blood T cells was observed from baseline to week 6 at doses 0.1 to 3.0 mg/kg. Low levels of normalized T-cell clonal expansion were also seen in some patients who did not respond. In partial responders in the 0.1-3.0 mg/kg groups, normalized peripheral clonal expansion was found to be among the lowest, especially among CD8+ T cells. On average, CD8+ T cells showed more expanded clones than CD4+ T cells after ivuxolimab.

CDR1 and CDR2 were assigned from the germline V gene as MGHDK and SYGVNS. At the junction V is shortened by 4 bases and J by 5 bases, with 9 bases in between. The CDR3 covers 13 residues, taking in both the cysteine and the phenylalanine. The entry retains the CDR3 DNA only, 39 bases that are in frame from base 1. On this clone itself: The clone's antigen remains unknown. Per-base quality was not reported, and no clone a single base away is much larger than it.

Patients with a history of autoimmune disease or receiving systemic immunosuppression were excluded from the trial. Peripheral blood for TCR sequencing was collected from all dose cohorts at baseline, on cycle 4 day 1, and on cycle 7 day 1. Samples were obtained from an open-label, multicenter, first-in-human phase I dose-escalation trial of ivuxolimab. Adults with locally advanced or metastatic melanoma, renal cell, hepatocellular, or head and neck squamous cell carcinoma were enrolled in the trial. Before TCR sequencing, CD4+ T cells and CD8+ T cells were sorted from peripheral blood as separate populations. For sequencing of the TCRbeta CDR3 region, genomic DNA was extracted from the sorted cells. The immunoSEQ Assay was used for sequencing of TCRbeta CDR3 regions. In TCRdb, the immuneACCESS table is reduced to in-frame sequences with V and J assigned. These tables do not hold every clone; where another copy was compared, an unresolved V gene accounts for under half, and the others remain unexplained. The sample data list about 49,000 clones, and approximately 81% of these were observed just once. About 20% of the sample is held by the ten biggest clonotypes.

The specimen was CD4+ or CD8+ T cells sorted from blood, collected in a trial of the OX40 agonist ivuxolimab. The sequence is built from TRBV25-1 and TRBJ2-1; the D segment could be TRBD2, given 6 matching bases. The clonotype was recovered from an adult with an advanced solid tumor such as melanoma, head and neck, liver or kidney cancer. The CDR3 region: CASSAGLHNEQFF. The DNA is TGTGCCAGCAGTGCGGGACTTCACAATGAGCAGTTCTTC.